This TCR beta chain was retrieved from a study of chemoradiotherapy in HPV16-positive cancers. Study-wide results and limits: The functional HPV-specific definition rests on just a couple of HPV16-positive patients. In HPV16-positive patients, HPV-responsive T-cell expansion tracked better recurrence-free survival. Candidate HPV-specific clones and E7-related TCR motifs grew in tumor during treatment.

Germline V CDR1 and CDR2: SGDLS, YYNGEE. After removal of 5 bases from V and 4 bases from J, the junction contained 10 bases not matched to a gene. This CDR3 has 16 amino acids. Assay: immunoSEQ multiplex PCR; the TCRdb copy retains only in-frame clones and omits some. Among several thousand clones, approximately 93% were seen once, and the ten largest hold around 4%. This clone was found once. Its cognate antigen is unknown. The clonotype originates from a human donor with HPV-associated anogenital cancer. This specimen was taken from a patient who underwent chemoradiotherapy. The V call is TRBV9, the J call TRBJ2-3; 10 nucleotides align to TRBD2. The CDR3 DNA sequence: TGTGCCAGCAGAGATAAAGCGGGGGGGCACCCAGATACGCAGTATTTT. Translating it yields CASRDKAGGHPDTQYF.